The 20 T cell receptor beta chains listed next were all sequenced from one sample in a study of human T cells and chemical hapten exposure. MiXCR, run by TCRdb on the RACE reads, gives a single entry per CDR3 protein. Of under 75,000 distinct CDR3 sequences in the sample, 8.5% to 14% were seen once. Time point defined: patch test 3, about 24 weeks after DPC sensitization. The treatment denotes: therapeutic diphenylcyclopropenone sensitization with weekly scalp DPC. The starting material was whole blood, obtained in connection with sensitization to the hapten diphenylcyclopropenone (DPC). Every receptor here comes from a woman in her forties or fifties with alopecia areata. Some clones in this sample may be carry-over from other donors' samples.

The chain uses TRBV12-3 or TRBV12-4 and TRBJ2-7; D perhaps matches TRBD1 (6 bases). CDR3 length: 12 residues. V was trimmed by 7 bases and J by 1 base, leaving 8 bases between them. CDR3 in amino acids: CASKTGSYEQYF. As DNA, the CDR3 is TGTGCCAGCAAGACAGGTTCCTACGAGCAGTACTTC.

This clonotype was picked up many times. The genes are TRBV12-3 or TRBV12-4 and TRBJ2-6; 12 bases map to TRBD1. The CDR3 has 19 amino acids. V shed 5 bases, J shed 4 bases, and the junction held 12 bases outside the gene matches. CDR3 in amino acids: CASSPTRDRGPTGANVLTF. The CDR3 DNA follows: TGTGCCAGCAGTCCGACCCGGGACAGGGGGCCCACGGGGGCCAACGTCCTGACTTTC.

This chain joins TRBV25-1 and TRBJ1-3, with D perhaps matching TRBD1 (6 bases). The V and J ends lost 5 bases and 0 bases respectively, with 11 bases between them. The CDR3 contains 15 residues. Germline assignment: CDR1 MGHDK and CDR2 SYGVNS. Here the CDR3 reads CASSRPGHSGNTIYF. In DNA form, the CDR3 reads TGTGCCAGCAGTCGACCGGGACACTCTGGAAACACCATATATTTT.

Many counts were recorded for this clonotype. V is TRBV18 and J is TRBJ1-5; TRBD1 aligns across 7 bases. V shed 3 bases and J 4 bases; nucleotides not matched to a gene: 6. Germline loops: CDR1 KGHSH, CDR2 LQKENI. CDR3 length: 15 amino acids. The CDR3: CASSPPNRGNQPQHF. Here the CDR3 DNA reads TGTGCCAGCTCACCCCCTAACAGGGGTAATCAGCCCCAGCATTTT.

This clonotype was counted at least ten times. The V call is TRBV28, the J call TRBJ1-2, with TRBD1 matching over 7 bases. This CDR3 has 13 residues. The germline gives CDR1 MDHEN, CDR2 SYDVKM. The ends lost 2 bases at V and 5 bases at J; junction bases unmatched: 2. The CDR3 DNA follows: TGTGCCAGCAGTTTAGTGACAGGGTATGGCTACACCTTC. The encoded protein is CASSLVTGYGYTF.

This clonotype was observed at least ten times. The rearrangement uses TRBV19 and TRBJ2-5; TRBD1 matches at 8 bases. V lost 4 bases and J lost 5; bases outside the gene matches: 9. This CDR3 comprises 15 residues. CDR1 is LNHDA and CDR2 is SQIVND in the germline V gene (reference sequence). CDR3 DNA: TGTGCCAGTAGTACAGGGACAGGCAGGTTGGAGACCCAGTACTTC. It translates to CASSTGTGRLETQYF.

This clonotype occurred many times. The chain joins TRBV5-1 to TRBJ1-5; 7 bases line up with TRBD1. The CDR3 has 18 residues. Germline V gene data show CDR1 as SGHRS and CDR2 as YFSETQ. Trimming at V came to 4 bases and at J to 1 base, leaving 14 bases not matched to a gene. DNA of the CDR3: TGCGCCAGCAGCCTCCCGGGAAGGGGGCGCGGAAGCAATCAGCCCCAGCATTTT. Translated, it gives CASSLPGRGRGSNQPQHF.

Many counts were recorded for this clonotype. The chain carries TRBV28 and TRBJ1-1; 7 bases line up with TRBD1. CDR3 length: 15 residues. Unmatched junction bases numbered 9, after V lost 7 bases and J lost 1 base. Looked up from germline, CDR1 is MDHEN and CDR2 is SYDVKM. The CDR3 sequence is CASIGGAEGNTEAFF. CDR3 DNA: TGTGCCAGCATAGGGGGCGCCGAGGGGAACACTGAAGCTTTCTTT.

In this sample, this clonotype turned up many times. The chain links TRBV7-8 to TRBJ1-4; 8 bases agree with TRBD1. The CDR3 spans 15 residues. Per the germline V gene, CDR1 is SGHVS and CDR2 is FQNEAQ. J lost 8 bases, V lost 5 bases, and 10 bases had no gene match. This CDR3 reads CASSRQTGEGEKLFF. In DNA form, the CDR3 reads TGTGCCAGCAGCCGTCAGACAGGGGAAGGAGAAAAACTGTTTTTT.

V and J are TRBV3-1 and TRBJ1-1, with 9 bases fitting TRBD1. CDR1 LGHDT and CDR2 YNNKEL come from the germline V gene (reference sequence). CDR3 size: 18 residues. V was pared by 3 bases and J by 10 bases, with 21 bases of the junction left unmatched. The chain's CDR3 is CASSHNFQGTGGTIGAFF. CDR3 nucleotide sequence: TGTGCCAGCAGCCACAATTTTCAGGGCACAGGGGGCACGATCGGAGCTTTCTTT.

The sample holds a few counts of this clonotype. CDR3 nucleotides: TGCAGCGTTGGAGACGGGCCTGCTAATGAAAAACTGTTTTTT. Translating gives CSVGDGPANEKLFF. The chain uses TRBV29-1 and TRBJ1-4, with no clear D. CDR3 length equals 14 residues. Trimming stripped 4 bases from V and 3 bases from J, with 12 bases between. CDR1 SQVTM and CDR2 ANQGSEA come from the germline V gene.

The chain is built from TRBV6-5 and TRBJ1-1; TRBD1 is a possible D gene (6 bases). Trimming took 0 bases from V and 0 from J, leaving 11 bases between them. CDR1 is MNHEY and CDR2 is SVGAGI in the germline V gene. This CDR3 is built from 16 residues. The CDR3 region has the DNA TGTGCCAGCAGTTACTCGACAGGCCGGGTGAACACTGAAGCTTTCTTT. Amino acid sequence: CASSYSTGRVNTEAFF.

This clonotype has a count of ten or more. The chain employs TRBV3-1 and TRBJ1-5; D uncertain. Germline values: CDR1 LGHDT, CDR2 YNNKEL (reference sequence). This CDR3 region has 14 residues. V was trimmed by 1 base and J by 1 base, leaving 5 bases between them. CDR3 nucleotide sequence: TGTGCCAGCAGCCAAGTGGGCAGCAATCAGCCCCAGCATTTT. This translates into CASSQVGSNQPQHF.

There are many counts of this clonotype. The chain uses TRBV21-1 and TRBJ1-3; the table gives TRBD1 as D, unverified against the DNA. TRBV21-1 constitutes a pseudogene. The CDR3 sequence is 12 residues long. The CDR3 sequence is CASSTRTDRPPF. In DNA form, the CDR3 reads TGTGCCAGCAGCACTCGGACAGATCGCCCACCGTTT.

This clonotype was seen at least ten times. The V call is TRBV14, the J call TRBJ2-5, with D unresolved. Trimming left V 5 bases short and J 7 bases short, with 8 bases between. Germline values: CDR1 SGHDN, CDR2 FVKESK. The CDR3 contains 11 residues. The CDR3 DNA is TGTGCCAGCAGCTCCATGGGGACCCAGTACTTC. Translated, it gives CASSSMGTQYF.

This clonotype came up many times. V gene TRBV5-6 combines with J gene TRBJ1-2; perhaps TRBD1 as D (5 bases). Trimming took 0 bases from V and 4 from J, leaving 10 bases between them. The germline V gene has CDR1 SGHDT and CDR2 YYEEEE. The CDR3 runs 14 residues. CDR3 coding DNA: TGTGCCAGCAGCTTGGCAGGGATGGTCTATGGCTACACCTTC. Translation gives CASSLAGMVYGYTF.

This clonotype was seen a handful of times. The chain has TRBV5-1 and TRBJ2-3, with D unclear. Germline V CDR1 and CDR2: SGHRS, YFSETQ. V shed 0 bases and J shed 6 bases, with 17 bases lying between them. The CDR3 sequence is 16 residues long. The CDR3 sequence: CASSLGNGLPSDTQYF. The CDR3 nucleotides read TGCGCCAGCAGCTTGGGGAACGGCCTACCCTCGGATACGCAGTATTTT.

This clonotype was recorded at least ten times. The chain recombines TRBV12-3 or TRBV12-4 with TRBJ2-1, with D unclear. Trimming took off 4 bases at V and 0 bases at J, with 13 bases between the two ends. The CDR3 loop spans 16 amino acids. CDR3 amino acids: CASSSAFVSSYNEQFF. DNA of the CDR3: TGTGCCAGCAGTTCTGCGTTTGTGAGCTCCTACAATGAGCAGTTCTTC.

This chain uses TRBV6-1 with TRBJ2-3; 7 bases are shared with TRBD2. J lost 2 bases, V lost 10 bases, and 18 bases had no gene match. This CDR3 contains 17 residues. Per germline, CDR1 MNHNS and CDR2 SASEGT. Written as DNA, the CDR3 is TGTGCCACCGACTCACTGGGGGGGGTGAGATACACAGATACGCAGTATTTT. As protein: CATDSLGGVRYTDTQYF.

The V gene is TRBV20-1, the J gene TRBJ2-1, with 9 bases that match TRBD2. CDR1 is DFQATT, CDR2 SNEGSKA, per germline (reference sequence). V shed 3 bases, J shed 9 bases, and the junction held 12 bases outside the gene matches. CDR3 length equals 15 residues. The CDR3 sequence is CSARASGKISGEQFF. The CDR3 nucleotides read TGCAGTGCTAGGGCTAGCGGGAAAATTTCGGGTGAGCAGTTCTTC.